The 15 T cell receptor beta chains below were found in one sample sequenced in a study of blood T cell repertoires in COVID-19. Generated by immunoSEQ multiplex PCR, the TCRdb table keeps only in-frame clones and is missing some. This sample carries roughly 200,000 clones, around nine tenths of them seen once, and the ten largest clones take about 6.3%. Material: peripheral blood. The receptors come from a man in his forties with active or convalescent COVID-19.

The chain uses TRBV18 and TRBJ1-5, with D possibly TRBD1 on 6 matching bases. The germline V and J ends were trimmed by 0 bases and 0 bases, with 9 bases remaining between them. This CDR3 contains 16 residues. Germline V CDR1 and CDR2: KGHSH, LQKENI. The CDR3 bases are TGTGCCAGCTCACCACCGCAGGGGAATAGCAATCAGCCCCAGCATTTT. It is translated as CASSPPQGNSNQPQHF.

The DNA of the CDR3 is TGTGCCAGCAGCTTACATTTCGGGGGTAGCAATCAGCCCCAGCATTTT. As protein: CASSLHFGGSNQPQHF. This chain links TRBV7-9 with TRBJ1-5; weak D call: TRBD1 (5 bases). V lost 2 bases and J lost 0, with 11 bases in between. The CDR3 runs 16 residues. Per the germline V gene, CDR1 is SEHNR and CDR2 is FQNEAQ (reference sequence).

The chain employs TRBV3-1 (or the pseudogene TRBV3-2) and TRBJ2-6, with D unresolved. The CDR3 covers 14 residues. The germline V and J ends were trimmed by 4 bases and 0 bases, with 4 bases remaining between them. Germline V CDR1 and CDR2: LGHDT, YNNKEL (reference sequence). The CDR3 loop is CASSPYSGANVLTF. CDR3 sequence (DNA): TGTGCCAGCAGCCCTTACTCTGGGGCCAACGTCCTGACTTTC.

The rearrangement links TRBV11-2 to TRBJ2-5, with D possibly being TRBD1 (6 bases). The CDR3 loop spans 14 amino acids. V dropped 5 bases and J dropped 5 bases, with 15 bases sitting between them. Germline CDR1 and CDR2: SGHAT and FQNNGV. The CDR3 spells CASSPGTKQETQYF. CDR3 coding DNA: TGTGCCAGCAGCCCCGGGACAAAACAGGAGACCCAGTACTTC.

The chain recombines TRBV5-1 with TRBJ1-5, with TRBD1 matching over 9 bases. The CDR3 extends over 15 amino acids. Germline CDR1 reads SGHRS; CDR2 reads YFSETQ. V shed 4 bases, J shed 4 bases, and the junction held 6 bases outside the gene matches. The CDR3 region has the DNA TGCGCCAGCAGCAATGGGACAGGGTCAAATCAGCCCCAGCATTTT. It codes for CASSNGTGSNQPQHF.

V and J are TRBV5-4 and TRBJ1-2; 7 nucleotides line up with TRBD1. V lost 4 bases, J lost 7 bases, and 10 bases stayed unmatched. The CDR3 has 14 amino acids. Germline lookup yields CDR1 SGHNT and CDR2 YYREEE (reference sequence). This CDR3 reads CASSPQGSRGGYTF. The CDR3 DNA sequence: TGTGCCAGCAGCCCACAGGGGTCTCGGGGTGGCTACACCTTC.

This chain joins TRBV2 and TRBJ1-2; D is ambiguous. The germline V gene has CDR1 SNHLY and CDR2 FYNNEI. Trimming removed 9 bases from V and 3 bases from J, with 20 bases in between. This CDR3 is built from 15 residues. The CDR3 DNA reads as TGTGCCAGTCGGAACTTGGGCGCCGAGTACTATGGCTACACCTTC. Residues: CASRNLGAEYYGYTF. The variable domain in full, with the rest retrieved from reference TRBV2 and TRBJ1-2, is EPEVTQTPSHQVTQMGQEVILRCVPISNHLYFYWYRQILGQKVEFLVSFYNNEISEKSEIFDDQFSVERPDGSNFTLKIRSTKLEDSAMYFCASRNLGAEYYGYTFGSGTRLTVV.

This clone was observed a single time. The genes are TRBV6-2 or TRBV6-3 and TRBJ1-5; TRBD1 matches 8 bases. The CDR3 consists of 13 residues. With V trimmed by 6 bases and J by 4 bases, 2 bases remained unmatched. CDR1 and CDR2 from the germline V gene are MNHEY and SVGEGT. The CDR3 nucleotides are TGTGCCAGCAGCAGGGGGCCAAATCAGCCCCAGCATTTT. It encodes CASSRGPNQPQHF.

This clone was counted once. The chain combines TRBV28 with TRBJ1-6; 8 nucleotides match TRBD1. CDR1 and CDR2 from the germline V gene are MDHEN and SYDVKM. The CDR3 is 12 residues long. V gave up 3 bases and J gave up 19 bases; unmatched junction bases: 8. Here the CDR3 reads CASSFRGTGHHF. The CDR3 DNA reads as TGTGCCAGCAGTTTCCGAGGGACAGGACATCACTTT.

This clone has just one count. The rearrangement uses TRBV29-1 and TRBJ2-7; 7 nucleotides line up with TRBD2. V lost 3 bases to trimming and J lost 0 bases; unmatched junction nucleotides: 2. The CDR3 is 13 residues long. Per the germline V gene, CDR1 is SQVTM and CDR2 is ANQGSEA. Here the CDR3 DNA reads TGCAGCGTTGATGGCGGGAGCTCCTACGAGCAGTACTTC. Translation: CSVDGGSSYEQYF.

The CDR3 DNA reads as TGCGCCAGCAGCCCAGAGTCGGGGGTTGGCTATGGCTACACCTTC. Its protein is CASSPESGVGYGYTF. The chain carries TRBV4-3 and TRBJ1-2; TRBD1 might be the D (5 bases). CDR1 and CDR2 (germline): LGHNA, YSLEER. V was clipped by 4 bases and J by 4 bases, with 16 bases between them. The length of the CDR3 is 15 residues.

The J gene is TRBJ1-1, the V gene TRBV19, with 9 bases aligning to TRBD1. The J segment lost 4 bases and the V segment lost 1 base, leaving 1 base of the junction unmatched. The CDR3 loop spans 14 amino acids. CDR1 and CDR2 from the germline V gene are LNHDA and SQIVND (reference sequence). CDR3 sequence reads: CASSIGTGATEAFF. CDR3 nucleotide sequence: TGTGCCAGTAGTATAGGGACAGGGGCCACTGAAGCTTTCTTT.

The chain is built from TRBV7-8 and TRBJ1-5, with D perhaps matching TRBD1 (5 bases). This CDR3 spans 14 amino acids. Looked up from germline, CDR1 is SGHVS and CDR2 is FQNEAQ. V was shortened by 8 bases and J by 1 base, with 12 bases between the two germline ends. The CDR3 region has the DNA TGTGCCAGCTCCCCGGGGGGGAGCAATCAGCCCCAGCATTTT. Translation: CASSPGGSNQPQHF. The complete variable domain, with remaining parts taken from reference TRBV7-8 and TRBJ1-5, reads GAGVSQSPRYKVAKRGQDVALRCDPISGHVSLFWYQQALGQGPEFLTYFQNEAQLDKSGLPSDRFFAERPEGSVSTLKIQRTQQEDSAVYLCASSPGGSNQPQHFGDGTRLSIL.

V gene TRBV9 combines with J gene TRBJ1-1; TRBD1 is a possible D gene (6 bases). Germline CDR1 and CDR2: SGDLS and YYNGEE. V was trimmed by 0 bases and J by 4 bases, leaving 16 bases between them. The CDR3 has 16 residues. The CDR3 nucleotides are TGTGCCAGCAGCGTAGGCGACAGGTTGTCCCTCACTGAAGCTTTCTTT. It translates to CASSVGDRLSLTEAFF. Drawing the rest from reference TRBV9 and TRBJ1-1, the complete variable domain is DSGVTQTPKHLITATGQRVTLRCSPRSGDLSVYWYQQSLDQGLQFLIQYYNGEERAKGNILERFSAQQFPDLHSELNLSSLELGDSALYFCASSVGDRLSLTEAFFGQGTRLTVV.

This clone came up once. This sequence joins TRBV15 and TRBJ2-1, with 8 positions matching TRBD2. J was trimmed by 10 bases and V by 4 bases; bases with no gene match: 9. Germline lookup yields CDR1 LNHNV and CDR2 YYDKDF (reference sequence). The CDR3 runs 14 residues. The CDR3 is CATSTVPRTSEQFF. For the CDR3, the DNA is TGTGCCACCAGCACAGTACCGCGGACTAGCGAGCAGTTCTTC.